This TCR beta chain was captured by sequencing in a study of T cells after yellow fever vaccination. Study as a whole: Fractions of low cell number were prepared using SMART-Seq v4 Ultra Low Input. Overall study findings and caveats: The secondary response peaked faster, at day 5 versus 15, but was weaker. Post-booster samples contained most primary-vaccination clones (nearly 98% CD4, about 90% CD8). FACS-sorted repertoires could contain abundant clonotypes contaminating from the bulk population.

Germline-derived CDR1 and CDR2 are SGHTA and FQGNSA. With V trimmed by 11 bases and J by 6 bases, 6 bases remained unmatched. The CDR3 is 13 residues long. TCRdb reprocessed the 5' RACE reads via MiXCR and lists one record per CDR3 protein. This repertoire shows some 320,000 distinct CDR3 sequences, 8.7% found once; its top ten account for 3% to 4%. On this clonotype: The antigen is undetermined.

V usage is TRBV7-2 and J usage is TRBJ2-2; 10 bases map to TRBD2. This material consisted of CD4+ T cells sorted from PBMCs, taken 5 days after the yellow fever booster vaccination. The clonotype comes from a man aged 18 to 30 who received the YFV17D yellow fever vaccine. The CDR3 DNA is TGTGCCGCCTTGACTAGCGGGCCCGGGGAGCTGTTTTTT. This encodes CAALTSGPGELFF. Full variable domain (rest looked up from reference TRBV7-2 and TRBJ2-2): GAGVSQSPSNKVTEKGKDVELRCDPISGHTALYWYRQSLGQGLEFLIYFQGNSAPDKSGLPSDRFSAERTGGSVSTLTIQRTQQEDSAVYLCAALTSGPGELFFGEGSRLTVL.